Below, one T cell receptor beta chain is given with its context. This sample was included in a study of blood T cells in healthy people across ages. Study-wide context: When template switching was applied, about one barcoded beta molecule was captured per two T cells.

The CDR3 loop spans 15 amino acids. Trimming removed 0 bases at V and 2 bases at J, with 9 bases between. Germline CDR1 reads SGHRS; CDR2 reads YFSETQ. The authors ran a second PCR of about 7 to 12 cycles using a sample-barcoded 5' primer and a J-beta primer mix. TCRdb re-called the 5' RACE reads through MiXCR, storing one row per CDR3 protein. In the table there are 650,000 to 800,000 distinct CDR3 sequences, around 43% of which are singletons. The V call is TRBV5-1, the J call TRBJ2-4; D remains unclear. This clonotype originated in a man between 60 and 75 years old in good health. The sequenced sample was blood. The DNA of the CDR3 is TGCGCCAGCAGCTTGGGTACGGGTCCCAAAAACATTCAGTACTTC. It specifies CASSLGTGPKNIQYF.